A selection of T cell receptor beta chains follows, all from one sample in a study of cytomegalovirus exposure and HLA in healthy donors. The repertoire was sequenced with immunoSEQ multiplex PCR; TCRdb's copy has only in-frame clones and lacks some. This table holds 100,000 to 150,000 clones, about 87% found once. The specimen sequenced was PBMCs. These receptor sequences come from a woman under 30 in good health and CMV-seronegative. Each CDR3 is given with its conserved first and last residue. A D gene is named only where the DNA matches it firmly. The size field is filled for only some rows; it gives once, few, many or a size class.

J | V | size | D | CDR3 | DNA
TRBJ2-7 | TRBV7-2 | NA | TRBD1 | CASSSQQGSTYEQYF | TGTGCCAGCAGCTCTCAACAGGGGTCCACCTACGAGCAGTACTTC
TRBJ1-1 | TRBV11-1 | NA | NA | CASSSRDISNTEAFF | TGTGCCAGCAGCTCCCGGGACATTTCGAACACTGAAGCTTTCTTT
TRBJ2-3 | TRBV7-2 | NA | TRBD2 | CASSSPGLVTDTQYF | TGTGCCAGCAGCTCTCCGGGACTAGTAACGGATACGCAGTATTTT
TRBJ2-4 | TRBV7-8 | NA | TRBD2 | CASSSPRRGLSAKNIQYF | TGTGCCAGCAGCTCCCCCCGGCGGGGGTTAAGTGCCAAAAACATTCAGTACTTC
TRBJ2-7 | TRBV4-3 | NA | NA | CASSQGTAWRPYEQYF | TGCGCCAGCAGCCAAGGGACAGCGTGGAGGCCTTACGAGCAGTACTTC
TRBJ2-1 | TRBV28 | NA | TRBD2 | CASSSRLAGYNEQFF | TGTGCCAGCAGTTCTCGACTAGCGGGGTACAATGAGCAGTTCTTC
TRBJ2-1 | TRBV2 | NA | TRBD2 | CASRRTGGSYNEQFF | TGTGCCAGCAGGAGGACGGGGGGCTCCTACAATGAGCAGTTCTTC
TRBJ2-2 | TRBV27 | NA | TRBD2 | CASSRKGTSFTNTGELFF | TGTGCCAGCAGTCGCAAAGGGACTAGCTTTACGAACACCGGGGAGCTGTTTTTT
TRBJ1-6 | TRBV7-2 | few | TRBD1 | CASSFQTGGGPRTPLHF | TGTGCCAGCAGCTTCCAGACAGGGGGGGGGCCGAGAACACCCCTCCACTTT
TRBJ1-2 | TRBV5-1 | NA | NA | CASRPNRDYGYTF | TGCGCCAGCCGACCGAACAGGGACTATGGCTACACCTTC
TRBJ2-7 | TRBV5-1 | NA | TRBD1 | CASSPGDRGYEQYF | TGCGCCAGCAGCCCGGGCGACAGGGGCTACGAGCAGTACTTC
TRBJ2-2 | TRBV4-1 | once | NA | CASSRGTASVGELFF | TGCGCCAGCAGCCGCGGGACGGCTTCGGTCGGGGAGCTGTTTTTT
TRBJ2-3 | TRBV5-4 | NA | TRBD2 | CASSLTKLAGSTDTQYF | TGTGCCAGCAGCTTGACGAAACTAGCGGGGAGCACAGATACGCAGTATTTT
TRBJ2-7 | TRBV6-6 | NA | TRBD1 | CASTGTGNEQYF | TGTGCCAGCACCGGGACAGGGAACGAGCAGTACTTC
TRBJ2-1 | TRBV28 | NA | TRBD2 | CASSWGAGSASSYNEQFF | TGTGCCAGCAGTTGGGGAGCGGGGTCAGCCAGTTCCTACAATGAGCAGTTCTTC
TRBJ2-4 | TRBV28 | NA | TRBD1 | CASRTGGVGKNIQYF | TGTGCCAGCCGGACAGGGGGCGTCGGCAAAAACATTCAGTACTTC
TRBJ2-2 | TRBV13 | once | TRBD1 | CASSRRGGDTGELFF | TGTGCCAGCAGCCGCCGAGGGGGCGACACCGGGGAGCTGTTTTTT
TRBJ2-7 | TRBV6-5 | few | NA | CASSYETGSYEQYF | TGTGCCAGCAGTTATGAGACAGGATCCTACGAGCAGTACTTC
TRBJ1-5 | TRBV2 | NA | TRBD1 | CASSVVRGQRVPQHF | TGTGCCAGCAGTGTTGTCAGGGGACAGAGAGTGCCCCAGCATTTT
TRBJ2-7 | TRBV27 | NA | TRBD1 | CASSLRTGATYEQYF | TGTGCCAGCAGTTTAAGAACAGGGGCGACCTACGAGCAGTACTTC
TRBJ2-3 | TRBV11-2 | NA | TRBD1 | CASSLIWDRAYTDTQYF | TGTGCCAGCAGCTTAATCTGGGACAGGGCATACACAGATACGCAGTATTTT
TRBJ2-1 | TRBV27 | NA | NA | CASSLSGSSYNEQFF | TGTGCCAGCAGTTTATCCGGTAGCTCCTACAATGAGCAGTTCTTC